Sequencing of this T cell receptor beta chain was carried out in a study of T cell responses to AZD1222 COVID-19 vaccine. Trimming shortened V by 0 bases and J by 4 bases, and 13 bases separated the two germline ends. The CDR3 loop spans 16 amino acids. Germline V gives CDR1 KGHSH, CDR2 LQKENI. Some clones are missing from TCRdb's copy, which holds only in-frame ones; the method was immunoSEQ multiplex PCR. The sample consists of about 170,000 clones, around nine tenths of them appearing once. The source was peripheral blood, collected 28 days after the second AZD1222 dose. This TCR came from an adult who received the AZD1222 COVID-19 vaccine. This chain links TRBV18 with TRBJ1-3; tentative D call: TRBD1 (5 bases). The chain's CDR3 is CASSPPGTPGGNTIYF. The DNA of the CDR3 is TGTGCCAGCTCACCACCGGGGACCCCCGGGGGAAACACCATATATTTT.